This T cell receptor (beta chain) came from a study of cytomegalovirus exposure and HLA in healthy donors. This table comes from immunoSEQ multiplex PCR, and its TCRdb copy is limited to in-frame clones, with some not included. The repertoire includes roughly 120,000 clones, around nine tenths of them detected once, and 1.4% sits in the top ten. The study drew the donors from its roughly 110-subject validation cohort, separate from the approximately 690-subject first cohort. The study's findings and limits: The classifier reportedly diagnosed cytomegalovirus status with high specificity and sensitivity.

The CDR3 loop spans 13 amino acids. The ends were cut back, 6 bases at V and 8 bases at J, with 16 bases in the middle. Germline values: CDR1 SNHLY, CDR2 FYNNEI. Comment on this clone: Its antigen is not known.

The rearrangement links TRBV2 to TRBJ1-2; perhaps TRBD1 as D (6 bases). Sequencing input: PBMCs. The receptor was derived from a woman aged 25-40 years in good health and CMV-seropositive. The CDR3 DNA sequence: TGTGCCAGCAGGAAGACAGGTCCTGGCGGCTACACCTTC. Protein sequence: CASRKTGPGGYTF.